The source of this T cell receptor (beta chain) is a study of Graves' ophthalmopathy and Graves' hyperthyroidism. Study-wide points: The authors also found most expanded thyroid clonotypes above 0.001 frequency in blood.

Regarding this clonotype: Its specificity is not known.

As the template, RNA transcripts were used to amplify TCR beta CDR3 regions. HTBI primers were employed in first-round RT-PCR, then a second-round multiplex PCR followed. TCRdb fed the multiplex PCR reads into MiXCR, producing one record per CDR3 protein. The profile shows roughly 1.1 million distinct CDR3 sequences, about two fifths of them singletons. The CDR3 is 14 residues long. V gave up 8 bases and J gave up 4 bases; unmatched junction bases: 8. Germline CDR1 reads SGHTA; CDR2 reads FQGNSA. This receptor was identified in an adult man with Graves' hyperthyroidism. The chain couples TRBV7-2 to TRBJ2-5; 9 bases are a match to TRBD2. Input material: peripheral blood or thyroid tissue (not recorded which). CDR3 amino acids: CASHSGSGGETQYF. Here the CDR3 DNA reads TGTGCCAGCCATAGCGGGAGTGGTGGAGAGACCCAGTACTTC.